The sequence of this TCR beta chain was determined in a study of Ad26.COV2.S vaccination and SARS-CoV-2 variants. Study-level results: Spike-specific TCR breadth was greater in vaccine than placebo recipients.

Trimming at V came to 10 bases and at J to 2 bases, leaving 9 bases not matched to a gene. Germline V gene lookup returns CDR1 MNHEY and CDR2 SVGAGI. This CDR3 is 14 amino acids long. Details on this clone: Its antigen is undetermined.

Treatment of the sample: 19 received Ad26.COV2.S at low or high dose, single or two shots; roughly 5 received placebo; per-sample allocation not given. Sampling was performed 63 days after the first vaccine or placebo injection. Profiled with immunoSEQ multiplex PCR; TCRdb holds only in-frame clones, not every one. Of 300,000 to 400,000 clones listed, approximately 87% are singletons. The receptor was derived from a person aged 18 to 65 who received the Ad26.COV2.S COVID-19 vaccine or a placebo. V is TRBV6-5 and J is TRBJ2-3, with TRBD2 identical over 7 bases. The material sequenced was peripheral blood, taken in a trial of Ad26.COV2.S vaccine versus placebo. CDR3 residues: CATKGRGFTDTQYF. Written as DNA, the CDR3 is TGTGCCACGAAGGGGCGGGGGTTCACAGATACGCAGTATTTT.